The 15 T cell receptor beta chains below come from one sample, sequenced in a study of blood T cell repertoires in COVID-19. Generated by immunoSEQ multiplex PCR, the TCRdb table keeps only in-frame clones and is missing some. The table lists some 200,000 clones, roughly 80% of them singletons. Sequencing used peripheral blood. These TCRs come from a woman in her 70s with COVID-19, enrolled during active disease.

There are a few counts of this clone. V usage is TRBV6-1 and J usage is TRBJ1-1, with TRBD1 matching 9 bases. The CDR3 runs to 16 residues. V shed 3 bases, J shed 2 bases, and the junction held 7 bases outside the gene matches. Germline lookup yields CDR1 MNHNS and CDR2 SASEGT. CDR3 sequence reads: CASSEHWDRDNTEAFF. CDR3 sequence (DNA): TGTGCCAGCAGTGAGCATTGGGACAGGGACAACACTGAAGCTTTCTTT.

V gene TRBV29-1 combines with J gene TRBJ1-1; possible D gene TRBD1, 6 bases. In germline, CDR1 is SQVTM, CDR2 ANQGSEA. Trimming pared 4 bases from V and 1 base from J, leaving 13 bases between. The CDR3 is made up of 14 amino acids. Here the CDR3 reads CSVVPGTTNTEAFF. CDR3 bases: TGCAGCGTTGTCCCCGGGACAACGAACACTGAAGCTTTCTTT.

For the CDR3, the DNA is TGTGCCAGTAGTATAGAAGTGACAGGGCTGAGTGGCTACACCTTC. This gives the protein CASSIEVTGLSGYTF. The gene calls are TRBV19 and TRBJ1-2, with 7 nucleotides matching TRBD1. This CDR3 is 15 amino acids long. Germline assignment: CDR1 LNHDA and CDR2 SQIVND (reference sequence). J lost 7 bases, V lost 0 bases, and 8 bases had no gene match.

This clone was observed a handful of times. The chain combines TRBV19 with TRBJ1-1, with 12 positions matching TRBD1. The junction had 4 bases not matched to a gene; V was cut back by 6 bases and J by 2 bases. Germline V gene sequence: CDR1 LNHDA, CDR2 SQIVND (reference sequence). This CDR3 spans 15 amino acids. CDR3: CASRPGTGGNTEAFF. The CDR3 DNA follows: TGTGCCAGTAGACCCGGGACAGGGGGCAACACTGAAGCTTTCTTT.

This chain connects TRBV2 to TRBJ2-3, with D possibly matching TRBD1 (5 bases). Germline V gives CDR1 SNHLY, CDR2 FYNNEI. V lost 10 bases and J 0 bases, leaving 14 bases between the germline ends. The CDR3 runs 14 residues. The chain's CDR3 is CANGRTTSTDTQYF. CDR3 in DNA: TGTGCCAACGGGCGGACAACTAGCACAGATACGCAGTATTTT.

The chain employs TRBV28 and TRBJ1-4; 7 bases fit TRBD1. CDR3 length: 16 residues. Germline CDR1 reads MDHEN; CDR2 reads SYDVKM. After removal of 5 bases from V and 0 bases from J, the junction contained 6 bases not matched to a gene. CDR3 DNA sequence: TGTGCCAGCAGTCCGTACAGGGGACCAACTAATGAAAAACTGTTTTTT. Protein product: CASSPYRGPTNEKLFF.

This rearrangement joins TRBV5-4 to TRBJ2-7, with D maybe TRBD2 (6 bases). Trimming stripped 6 bases from V and 4 bases from J, with 11 bases between. Germline V lookup: CDR1 SGHNT, CDR2 YYREEE (reference sequence). The CDR3 contains 12 residues. The CDR3 nucleotides are TGTGCCAGCACGGGGGACGGATACGAGCAGTACTTC. Translation gives CASTGDGYEQYF.

The rearrangement joins TRBV4-2 to TRBJ2-1; 9 positions match TRBD1. Per germline, CDR1 LGHNA and CDR2 YNFKEQ. The CDR3 is 16 amino acids. The V and J ends lost 0 bases and 5 bases, in that order; junction bases with no gene match: 5. The CDR3, as DNA: TGTGCCAGCAGCCAAGATTGGGACAGGGCCGACAATGAGCAGTTCTTC. Translation: CASSQDWDRADNEQFF.

The chain links TRBV5-1 to TRBJ1-2; D uncertain. V lost 0 bases and J 5 bases, leaving 11 bases between the germline ends. The CDR3 extends over 14 amino acids. Germline V CDR1 and CDR2: SGHRS, YFSETQ. The CDR3 sequence: CASSLVDGLYGYTF. Written as DNA, the CDR3 is TGCGCCAGCAGCTTGGTGGACGGACTATATGGCTACACCTTC.

The chain is built from TRBV6-1 and TRBJ2-7; 14 bases fit TRBD2. The CDR3 is made up of 19 amino acids. Unmatched junction bases numbered 13, after V lost 3 bases and J lost 3 bases. In germline, CDR1 is MNHNS, CDR2 SASEGT. CDR3 region: CASSENNRPGLAGVYEQYF. In nucleotides, the CDR3 is TGTGCCAGCAGTGAGAACAACCGGCCGGGACTAGCGGGAGTCTACGAGCAGTACTTC.

This sequence joins TRBV4-2 and TRBJ2-1, with 15 bases lining up with TRBD2. Losses at the gene ends were 1 base for V and 6 bases for J; bases not matched to a gene: 1. There are 16 residues in the CDR3. From germline, CDR1 is LGHNA and CDR2 YNFKEQ. CDR3 amino acids: CASSQGTSGGANEQFF. CDR3 nucleotide sequence: TGTGCCAGCAGCCAAGGGACTAGCGGGGGGGCCAATGAGCAGTTCTTC.

The V call is TRBV5-1, the J call TRBJ2-3; TRBD2 agrees at 10 bases. The ends lost 2 bases at V and 4 bases at J; junction bases unmatched: 4. The CDR3 contains 15 residues. The germline V gene encodes CDR1 SGHRS and CDR2 YFSETQ. The CDR3 protein is CASSLAGGQADTQYF. In DNA, the CDR3 is TGCGCCAGCAGCTTAGCGGGGGGGCAGGCAGATACGCAGTATTTT.

This clone was counted between two and nine times. This chain connects TRBV7-2 to TRBJ2-1, with 12 bases lining up with TRBD2. The CDR3 extends over 18 amino acids. Germline V CDR1 and CDR2: SGHTA, FQGNSA. V lost 4 bases and J lost 1; bases outside the gene matches: 8. The CDR3: CASSSRTSGRISYNEQFF. CDR3 in DNA: TGTGCCAGCAGCTCACGTACTAGCGGGAGGATTTCCTACAATGAGCAGTTCTTC.

The chain employs TRBV7-8 and TRBJ1-2; D unclear. From germline, CDR1 is SGHVS and CDR2 FQNEAQ. The CDR3 runs to 13 residues. Trimming removed 4 bases from V and 10 bases from J, with 16 bases in between. Written as DNA, the CDR3 is TGTGCCAGCAGCTCCCGCGGAGCCCTGGTCTACACCTTC. Translation gives CASSSRGALVYTF.

As for this clone: At one end, the junction sequence differs from germline, possibly due to a read error. The chain links TRBV7-9 to TRBJ2-1; 9 bases line up with TRBD2. The CDR3 length is 16 residues. CDR1 is SEHNR, CDR2 FQNEAQ, per germline (reference sequence). The CDR3 here is CASSLGAGGSVNKQFF. The CDR3 DNA sequence: TGTGCCAGCAGCTTAGGAGCGGGAGGAAGCGTCAATAAGCAGTTCTTC.